These 27 T cell receptor beta chains were sequenced from one sample in a study of T cells in Graves' hyperthyroidism and ophthalmopathy. RNA transcripts were the template for amplifying TCR beta CDR3 regions. During a first-round RT-PCR of the TCR CDR3, the HTBI primer set was used. One entry per CDR3 protein results from TCRdb running MiXCR on the multiplex PCR reads. The table has approximately 610,000 distinct CDR3 sequences, around 15% seen once. The sample was blood. These receptors originate from a woman between 18 and 30 years old with Graves' hyperthyroidism.

There are a few counts of this clonotype. Because the CDR3 is missing its conserved closing phenylalanine or tryptophan, this is likely a read error. The chain joins TRBV2 to TRBJ2-7, with TRBD2 identical over 10 bases. Germline trimming cut 7 bases from V and 0 bases from J; bases unmatched to any gene: 0. The CDR3 sequence is 13 residues long. Germline CDR1 is SNHLY and CDR2 is FYNNEI. This CDR3 is CASTSGSSYEQYL. As DNA, the CDR3 is TGTGCCAGCACTAGCGGGAGCTCCTACGAGCAGTACCTC.

This clonotype was seen more than once but under ten times. The chain joins TRBV6-5 to TRBJ2-5; 8 nucleotides align to TRBD1. Germline V CDR1 and CDR2: MNHEY, SVGAGI. This CDR3 has 13 amino acids. V was clipped by 2 bases and J by 11 bases; unmatched bases: 7. As DNA, the CDR3 is TGTGCCAGCAGTTACACCGGACAGGGCGCACAGTACTTC. Protein: CASSYTGQGAQYF.

This clonotype has at least ten counts. The chain employs TRBV6-1 and TRBJ2-3; the D gene is possibly TRBD1 (5 bases). Trimming shortened V by 7 bases and J by 0 bases, and 14 bases separated the two germline ends. This CDR3 is built from 15 residues. Germline CDR1 and CDR2: MNHNS and SASEGT. The chain's CDR3 is CASTETGHSTDTQYF. CDR3 coding DNA: TGTGCCAGCACCGAAACCGGACATAGCACAGATACGCAGTATTTT.

This chain links TRBV20-1 with TRBJ2-7; D not resolved. CDR1 DFQATT and CDR2 SNEGSKA come from the germline V gene (reference sequence). This CDR3 contains 13 residues. The V gene lost 2 bases and the J gene lost 6 bases, with 14 bases spanning the gap. The CDR3 spells CSARLPAQAEQYF. The CDR3 nucleotides are TGCAGTGCTAGATTACCTGCCCAGGCCGAGCAGTACTTC.

This clonotype was seen many times. The chain uses TRBV7-9 and TRBJ2-5, with D possibly being TRBD2 (5 bases). This CDR3 is built from 16 residues. In germline, CDR1 is SEHNR, CDR2 FQNEAQ (reference sequence). Trimming shortened V by 1 base and J by 5 bases, and 17 bases separated the two germline ends. Here the CDR3 DNA reads TGTGCCAGCAGCTTAGAAGGGATAGTGGCGGGTGAGACCCAGTACTTC. Protein product: CASSLEGIVAGETQYF.

The CDR3: CSGTGGGEQFF. The CDR3, as DNA: TGCAGTGGAACAGGGGGCGGCGAGCAGTTCTTC. The V and J genes are TRBV20-1 and TRBJ2-1; TRBD1 matches at 9 bases. The CDR3 has 11 amino acids. Trimming cost V 7 bases and J 10 bases; bases outside gene matches: 5. Germline V gives CDR1 DFQATT, CDR2 SNEGSKA (reference sequence).

This clonotype has a count of ten or more. This chain uses TRBV15 with TRBJ1-1; unclear D gene. Germline CDR1 is LNHNV and CDR2 is YYDKDF (reference sequence). Trimming stripped 1 base from V and 1 base from J, with 10 bases between. The CDR3 is 15 residues long. CDR3 coding DNA: TGTGCCACCAGCAGAGGACGGAAAGGGAACACTGAAGCTTTCTTT. As protein: CATSRGRKGNTEAFF.

This rearrangement joins TRBV20-1 to TRBJ2-5; 14 bases fit TRBD2. CDR3 length equals 15 residues. Germline CDR1 is DFQATT and CDR2 is SNEGSKA (reference sequence). J lost 4 bases, V lost 5 bases, and 6 bases had no gene match. The CDR3 protein is CSASSGTSGRETQYF. Written as DNA, the CDR3 is TGCAGTGCTTCTTCCGGGACTAGCGGGAGAGAGACCCAGTACTTC.

Only one count was recorded for this clonotype. This chain connects TRBV19 to TRBJ2-7, with 10 bases aligning to TRBD2. The J call may be wrong; the DNA end is better matched by TRBJ2-1. Germline values: CDR1 LNHDA, CDR2 SQIVND (reference sequence). There are 18 residues in the CDR3. CDR3 nucleotide sequence: TGTGCCAGTAGTGAAGATCTCCTCGCTAGCGGGAGCTATAATGAGCAGTTCTTC. Translation gives CASSEDLLASGSYNEQFF.

Ten or more counts support this clonotype. The genes are TRBV5-1 and TRBJ1-2, with 7 bases aligning to TRBD1. Losses at the gene ends were 4 bases for V and 2 bases for J; bases not matched to a gene: 5. The CDR3 sequence is 14 residues long. CDR1 is SGHRS, CDR2 YFSETQ, per germline. CDR3 residues: CASSIGQDNYGYTF. The CDR3 coding sequence is TGCGCCAGCAGCATCGGACAGGACAACTATGGCTACACCTTC.

In this sample, this clonotype turned up a few times. The rearrangement uses TRBV7-2 and TRBJ2-7; 10 nucleotides align to TRBD2. Trimming took 5 bases from V and 2 from J; bases not matched to a gene: 9. The CDR3 is 16 residues long. Germline V CDR1 and CDR2: SGHTA, FQGNSA. CDR3 sequence reads: CASSQLPSGGTYEQYF. DNA of the CDR3: TGTGCCAGCAGCCAGCTTCCTAGCGGGGGAACCTACGAGCAGTACTTC.

This clonotype has just a few counts. The chain is built from TRBV4-2 and TRBJ2-7; D possibly corresponds to TRBD1 (6 bases). The CDR3 has 14 residues. V gave up 4 bases and J gave up 2 bases, with 12 bases separating them. The germline V gene encodes CDR1 LGHNA and CDR2 YNFKEQ. This chain's CDR3 is CASSPGQSTYEQYF. The CDR3 coding sequence is TGTGCCAGCAGCCCGGGACAATCTACCTACGAGCAGTACTTC.

Notes on this clonotype: Possible read error: a much larger clone is one base away. The CDR3 nucleotides read TGTGCCAGCAGCTTAGGAAGCGGGAGATCCTACGGGCAGTACTTC. Its translation is CASSLGSGRSYGQYF. V and J are TRBV7-2 and TRBJ2-7, with 8 bases matching TRBD2. The CDR3 is 15 residues long. The germline gives CDR1 SGHTA, CDR2 FQGNSA.

In this sample, this clonotype turned up many times. In DNA, the CDR3 is TGCGCCAGCAGTGCCGGGGGCAACCAAGAGACCCAGTACTTC. Translation: CASSAGGNQETQYF. The chain is built from TRBV10-1 and TRBJ2-5; D is perhaps TRBD1 or TRBD2 (6 bases each). V lost 4 bases, J lost 0 bases, and 9 bases lay in between. CDR3 size: 14 residues. The V gene's germline CDR1 is WNHNN and CDR2 SYGVQD (reference sequence).

Many counts were recorded for this clonotype. Written as DNA, the CDR3 is TGTGCCAGCAGCCAAGCCGGGACTAGCGGGGCCTCCTACAATGAGCAGTTCTTC. Encoded protein: CASSQAGTSGASYNEQFF. The chain joins TRBV3-1 to TRBJ2-1; 13 nucleotides align to TRBD2. V shed 1 base and J 0 bases; nucleotides not matched to a gene: 3. This CDR3 contains 18 residues. Germline values: CDR1 LGHDT, CDR2 YNNKEL (reference sequence).

The chain uses TRBV18 and TRBJ1-3; D gene unclear. Germline V gene sequence: CDR1 KGHSH, CDR2 LQKENI. The ends were cut back, 3 bases at V and 2 bases at J, with 11 bases in the middle. The CDR3 has 15 residues. The DNA of the CDR3 is TGTGCCAGCTCACCGCCTACGGTACCTGGAAACACCATATATTTT. It specifies CASSPPTVPGNTIYF.

Ten or more counts support this clonotype. The chain couples TRBV5-1 to TRBJ2-3; 11 positions match TRBD2. V was pared by 4 bases and J by 0 bases, with 7 bases of the junction left unmatched. Germline V gene data show CDR1 as SGHRS and CDR2 as YFSETQ. This CDR3 comprises 17 residues. DNA for the CDR3: TGCGCCAGCAGCATACCGACTAGCGGGACGAGCACAGATACGCAGTATTTT. Protein product: CASSIPTSGTSTDTQYF.

This clonotype has ten or more counts. The rearrangement links TRBV6-1 to TRBJ1-2; D might be TRBD1 (5 bases). The length of the CDR3 is 14 residues. CDR1 and CDR2 from the germline V gene are MNHNS and SASEGT. Trimming shortened V by 7 bases and J by 3 bases, and 15 bases separated the two germline ends. The CDR3 bases are TGTGCCAGCAACTGGATCGGGGCCTACTATGGCTACACCTTC. The encoded protein is CASNWIGAYYGYTF.

The CDR3 nucleotides are TGCGCCAGCTCCACCGGGACTAGCGGCATAACCTACAATGAGCAGTTCTTC. Translating it yields CASSTGTSGITYNEQFF. This chain links TRBV5-1 with TRBJ2-1; TRBD2 matches 11 bases. The CDR3 extends over 17 amino acids. Germline-derived CDR1 and CDR2 are SGHRS and YFSETQ. The ends lost 7 bases at V and 2 bases at J; junction bases unmatched: 11. Looking up the rest from reference TRBV5-1 and TRBJ2-1 gives the full variable domain: KAGVTQTPRYLIKTRGQQVTLSCSPISGHRSVSWYQQTPGQGLQFLFEYFSETQRNKGNFPGRFSGRQFSNSRSEMNVSTLELGDSALYLCASSTGTSGITYNEQFFGPGTRLTVL.

V usage is TRBV19 and J usage is TRBJ1-6; TRBD1 aligns across 9 bases. The CDR3 is 15 residues long. The V segment lost 8 bases and the J segment 10 bases; nucleotides outside the gene matches: 12. Germline CDR1 and CDR2: LNHDA and SQIVND (reference sequence). The CDR3 nucleotides are TGTGCCAGTGCAACCGGGACAGGGAATCACTCACCCCTCCACTTT. Encoded protein: CASATGTGNHSPLHF.

This clonotype occurred many times. J is TRBJ1-1 and V is TRBV18, with D uncertain. Germline CDR1 reads KGHSH; CDR2 reads LQKENI. The CDR3 length is 14 residues. Trimming removed 3 bases from V and 0 bases from J, with 8 bases in between. CDR3 amino acids: CASSPLSLNTEAFF. The CDR3, as DNA: TGTGCCAGCTCACCCCTGAGCCTGAACACTGAAGCTTTCTTT.

This clonotype was observed at least ten times. The V gene is TRBV11-2, the J gene TRBJ1-5; D unresolved. Germline V lookup: CDR1 SGHAT, CDR2 FQNNGV. The CDR3 runs 14 residues. V lost 1 base to trimming and J lost 3 bases, with 7 bases between them. The DNA of the CDR3 is TGTGCCAGCAGCTTAGGCCAGATCAATCAGCCCCAGCATTTT. It is translated as CASSLGQINQPQHF.

The V gene is TRBV27, the J gene TRBJ1-5, with TRBD1 identical over 8 bases. Germline V lookup: CDR1 MNHEY, CDR2 SMNVEV (reference sequence). This CDR3 is built from 13 residues. V was pared by 4 bases and J by 6 bases, with 2 bases of the junction left unmatched. CDR3 protein: CASSWGQAQPQHF. CDR3 nucleotide sequence: TGTGCCAGCAGTTGGGGACAGGCTCAGCCCCAGCATTTT.

This clonotype was observed a few times. The chain joins TRBV4-3 to TRBJ1-6, with D possibly matching TRBD1 (5 bases). Germline CDR1 LGHNA, CDR2 YSLEER. This CDR3 spans 16 amino acids. V was shortened by 0 bases and J by 7 bases, with 13 bases between the two germline ends. CDR3: CASSQDQPGSNSPLHF. The CDR3 DNA is TGCGCCAGCAGCCAAGACCAGCCAGGGAGCAATTCACCCCTCCACTTT.

The sample holds many counts of this clonotype. The V and J genes are TRBV11-1 and TRBJ1-3, with D maybe TRBD1 (5 bases). The CDR3 length is 18 residues. Per the germline V gene, CDR1 is SGHAT and CDR2 is FQDESV (reference sequence). Trimming took off 5 bases at V and 0 bases at J, with 20 bases between the two ends. The CDR3 loop reads CASSQLVSGPISGNTIYF. The CDR3 DNA reads TGTGCCAGCAGCCAACTTGTTTCGGGACCGATCTCTGGAAACACCATATATTTT.

This clonotype was seen ten or more times. The CDR3 protein is CASSEVGQPMNTEAFF. The CDR3 DNA is TGTGCCAGCAGTGAAGTAGGTCAACCTATGAACACTGAAGCTTTCTTT. The chain employs TRBV2 and TRBJ1-1; D unresolved. Per the germline V gene, CDR1 is SNHLY and CDR2 is FYNNEI. V gave up 1 base and J gave up 0 bases, with 12 bases separating them. The CDR3 spans 16 residues.

The sample holds many counts of this clonotype. The chain joins TRBV28 to TRBJ1-3; no clear D gene. CDR3 length equals 14 residues. The V end lost 3 bases, the J end lost 0 bases, and 6 bases lay between the germline ends. Germline assignment: CDR1 MDHEN and CDR2 SYDVKM. This CDR3 is CASSFSVSGNTIYF. The DNA of the CDR3 is TGTGCCAGCAGTTTCAGTGTCTCTGGAAACACCATATATTTT.